The TCR beta chain described here comes from a study of a mutant IDH1 vaccine in newly diagnosed glioma. Study information: Initiation of the vaccine course occurred 4-6 weeks after radiotherapy alone, or alongside temozolomide cycles. Treated patients were roughly 62% male, about 40% female, mean age 40.4 years. The earlier regimen, radiotherapy, temozolomide, or both, was most often both.

Data came from immunoSEQ multiplex PCR; TCRdb stores just in-frame clones and leaves some out. The table has around 28,000 clones, 80% to 85% seen once; the top ten hold roughly a sixth. The time point was: week 23, last vaccination. Topical imiquimod was applied with each vaccine dose, which held 300 ug of mutant IDH1 20-mer peptide. As to this clone: Its antigen is not known.

The CDR3 totals 13 residues. Trimming removed 3 bases at V and 3 bases at J, with 8 bases between. Germline lookup yields CDR1 KGHSH and CDR2 LQKENI. This chain links TRBV18 with TRBJ1-1; D gene uncertain. Sequences were derived from PBMCs, sampled from a glioma patient whose treatment included an IDH1 peptide vaccine. The clonotype comes from a woman aged 25 to 45 with glioma. The CDR3 spells CASSPDQDTEAFF. The CDR3 nucleotides read TGTGCCAGCTCACCCGACCAAGACACTGAAGCTTTCTTT.